The rows below give T cell receptor beta chains drawn from one sample of a study of blood T cell repertoires in COVID-19. Here immunoSEQ multiplex PCR was the method, and the copy in TCRdb shows in-frame clones only, minus some. The sample lists over 250,000 clones, nearly 90% occurring once. Source material: PBMCs or T cells enriched from blood (not recorded which). These receptors came from a woman in her fifties or sixties who had recovered from COVID-19. CDR3s include the opening cysteine and the closing phenylalanine or tryptophan. A D gene is named only where the DNA matches it firmly. Part of the rows lack a size; the others show once, few, many or a class for expanded clones.

D gene	J gene	clone size	V gene	CDR3 protein	CDR3 DNA
TRBD1	TRBJ2-5	-	TRBV18	CASSHTGGRLETQYF	TGTGCCAGCTCCCACACAGGGGGCCGGTTAGAGACCCAGTACTTC
-	TRBJ2-7	few	TRBV27	CASRQGTMTNEQYF	TGTGCCAGCAGGCAGGGGACTATGACTAACGAGCAGTACTTC
TRBD1	TRBJ1-1	-	TRBV2	CASSVSPGQAMNTEAFF	TGTGCCAGCAGTGTTTCCCCAGGACAGGCCATGAACACTGAAGCTTTCTTT
TRBD1	TRBJ1-2	-	TRBV4-2	CASSPGDRVSTF	TGTGCCAGCAGCCCTGGGGACAGGGTCTCTACCTTC
TRBD1	TRBJ2-7	-	TRBV5-1	CASSLRQGYEQYF	TGCGCCAGCAGCCTGAGACAGGGCTACGAGCAGTACTTC
-	TRBJ1-2	-	TRBV5-4	CASSPRGGNYGYTF	TGTGCCAGCAGCCCCCGGGGGGGGAACTATGGCTACACCTTC
TRBD1	TRBJ1-2	once	TRBV25-1	CASLPGQGENGYTF	TGTGCCTCCCTACCGGGACAGGGGGAAAATGGCTACACCTTC
-	TRBJ2-1	few	TRBV18	CASSPEGNEQFF	TGTGCCAGCTCACCAGAGGGAAATGAGCAGTTCTTC
TRBD2	TRBJ2-5	-	TRBV4-1	CASSGLLAGGQTQYF	TGCGCCAGCAGCGGCCTACTAGCGGGGGGGCAGACCCAGTACTTC
-	TRBJ2-7	many	TRBV5-1	CASRDLGGVYEQYF	TGCGCCAGCAGGGACTTGGGCGGGGTCTACGAGCAGTACTTC
-	TRBJ1-2	-	TRBV5-3	CARSSALGQNYGYTF	TGTGCCAGAAGCTCCGCCTTGGGACAAAACTATGGCTACACCTTC
-	TRBJ2-5	-	TRBV5-3	CARSSGWAETQYF	TGTGCCAGAAGCTCAGGGTGGGCGGAGACCCAGTACTTC
-	TRBJ2-4	-	TRBV13	CASSLGSGYENIQYF	TGTGCCAGCAGCTTAGGTTCAGGGTATGAAAACATTCAGTACTTC
-	TRBJ2-3	-	TRBV27	CASSLVRGVIEQYF	TGTGCCAGCAGTTTGGTCAGGGGGGTGATTGAGCAGTATTTT
-	TRBJ2-5	-	TRBV7-2	CASSFQSRETQYF	TGTGCCAGCAGCTTCCAATCGCGGGAGACCCAGTACTTC
TRBD2	TRBJ2-7	-	TRBV9	CASSPSGGNYEQYF	TGTGCCAGCAGCCCTAGCGGGGGTAACTACGAGCAGTACTTC
-	TRBJ1-3	-	TRBV12-5	CASTGYRNTIYF	TGTGCTAGCACAGGGTACAGAAACACCATATATTTT
-	TRBJ1-1	-	TRBV2	CASSEISANTEAFF	TGTGCCAGCAGTGAAATCAGCGCGAACACTGAAGCTTTCTTT
TRBD1	TRBJ2-3	-	TRBV30	CAWSEGQGADTQYF	TGTGCCTGGAGTGAGGGACAGGGGGCAGATACGCAGTATTTT
TRBD2	TRBJ2-5	once	TRBV18	CASTLNSGGNQETQYF	TGTGCCAGCACCCTAAATAGCGGGGGGAACCAAGAGACCCAGTACTTC
-	TRBJ1-2	-	TRBV28	CASRIDRNYGYTF	TGTGCCAGCAGGATCGACAGAAACTATGGCTACACCTTC
-	TRBJ1-1	-	TRBV11-2	CASTLMRANTEAFF	TGTGCCAGCACCCTCATGAGGGCGAACACTGAAGCTTTCTTT
-	TRBJ1-2	-	TRBV19	CASIANAANYGYTF	TGTGCCAGTATCGCGAACGCCGCTAACTATGGCTACACCTTC
TRBD1	TRBJ2-4	-	TRBV4-1	CASSQRTGGKNIQYF	TGCGCCAGCAGCCAAAGGACAGGGGGCAAAAACATTCAGTACTTC
-	TRBJ2-7	-	TRBV30	CAWSVNGYEQYF	TGTGCCTGGAGTGTAAACGGCTACGAGCAGTACTTC
-	TRBJ2-1	-	TRBV24-1	CATSGRTWSYNEQFF	TGTGCCACCAGTGGTAGGACATGGTCCTACAATGAGCAGTTCTTC
-	TRBJ2-6	once	TRBV29-1	CSVEFLASSGANVLTF	TGCAGCGTTGAATTTTTAGCAAGCTCTGGGGCCAACGTCCTGACTTTC
TRBD2	TRBJ2-3	-	TRBV5-1	CASRRTSGGTDTQYF	TGCGCCAGCAGGCGTACTAGCGGGGGCACAGATACGCAGTATTTT
TRBD1	TRBJ2-1	-	TRBV19	CATQPGQGADEQFF	TGTGCCACTCAACCGGGACAGGGTGCCGATGAGCAGTTCTTC
-	TRBJ2-1	-	TRBV9	CASSVLAGALNEQFF	TGTGCCAGCAGCGTGCTGGCGGGGGCCCTCAATGAGCAGTTCTTC
-	TRBJ1-1	-	TRBV7-9	CASSSNSYEAFF	TGTGCCAGCAGCTCTAACAGTTATGAAGCTTTCTTT